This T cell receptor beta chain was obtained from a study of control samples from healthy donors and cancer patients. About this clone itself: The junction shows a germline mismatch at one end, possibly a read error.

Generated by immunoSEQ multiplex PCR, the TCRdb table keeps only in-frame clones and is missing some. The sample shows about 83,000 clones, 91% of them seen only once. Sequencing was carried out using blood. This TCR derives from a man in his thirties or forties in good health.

The CDR3 DNA follows: TGTGCCAGTAGTTTAGAGCGGGAACTAGCCAAAAACATTCAGTACTTC. Its protein is CASSLERELAKNIQYF. The rearrangement uses TRBV19 and TRBJ2-4, with 7 positions matching TRBD2. The germline V gene encodes CDR1 LNHDA and CDR2 SQIVND (reference sequence). The CDR3 totals 16 residues. Using reference TRBV19 and TRBJ2-4 for the parts outside the CDR3, the full variable domain is DGGITQSPKYLFRKEGQNVTLSCEQNLNHDAMYWYRQDPGQGLRLIYYSQIVNDFQKGDIAEGYSVSREKKESFPLTVTSAQKNPTAFYLCASSLERELAKNIQYFGAGTRLSVL.